The clone carrying this T cell receptor beta chain appeared a single time. Its antigen remains unidentified. The method was immunoSEQ multiplex PCR; TCRdb's version includes in-frame clones alone and lacks a portion of them. Counted here are some 120,000 clones, about 87% occurring once; the ten biggest clones make up under 2%. The record originates from a study of cytomegalovirus exposure and HLA in healthy donors. The donors were part of the approximately 120-subject validation cohort, which stood apart from the roughly 670-subject first cohort. Findings and caveats of the study: The study listed 150 to 200 cytomegalovirus-associated TCR beta chains.

The CDR3 length is 16 residues. Germline V gene sequence: CDR1 LNHDA, CDR2 SQIVND (reference sequence). V was pared by 1 base and J by 8 bases, with 11 bases of the junction left unmatched. The sequenced material came from PBMCs. This receptor was identified in a woman aged 18-30 years in good health and CMV-seronegative. This chain joins TRBV19 and TRBJ2-5; 9 bases agree with TRBD2. The CDR3 DNA is TGTGCCAGTAGTATAGGGGCTCTAGCGGGACCTAATACCCAGTACTTC. It specifies CASSIGALAGPNTQYF.